These T cell receptor beta chains were read from a single sample in a study of beta chain features in type 1 diabetes. Data came from immunoSEQ multiplex PCR; TCRdb stores just in-frame clones and leaves some out. The sample contains hundreds of thousands of clones, around 13% of which appear only once. The sequenced sample consisted of naive CD4+ T cells from blood. These receptors came from a man younger than 35 in good health. The CDR3 runs from the conserved cysteine through the conserved F or W. D genes are given only for firm matches. Rows may omit the clone size; those that give it use once, few, many or a size class.

size	V	D	J	DNA	CDR3
few	TRBV5-4	.	TRBJ2-7	TGTGCCAGCAGCCAAGACAGGCTGGTATCCTACGAGCAGTACTTC	CASSQDRLVSYEQYF
few	TRBV20-1	.	TRBJ1-1	TGCAGTGCTGCCCGACACCTTGAAGCTTTCTTT	CSAARHLEAFF
few	TRBV18	TRBD2	TRBJ2-7	TGTGCCAGCTCACCGACGTCCGGGACTAGCGGGAGCCCCAACGAGCAGTACTTC	CASSPTSGTSGSPNEQYF
few	TRBV10-3	TRBD1	TRBJ2-7	TGTGCCATCAGTGAGTCGGGGACAGGGGGCGAACACGAGCAGTACTTC	CAISESGTGGEHEQYF
few	TRBV29-1	TRBD2	TRBJ2-1	TGCAGCGTTGATAAACTAGCGGGGAGAGGGGGGGGCAATGAGCAGTTCTTC	CSVDKLAGRGGGNEQFF
few	TRBV9	TRBD2	TRBJ2-7	TGTGCCAGCAGCGGGGGGGGGATTTTGGAGACCTACGAGCAGTACTTC	CASSGGGILETYEQYF
.	TRBV29-1	.	TRBJ1-4	TGCAGCGTTGAAGAGCTCAGGGACTACGAAAAACTGTTTTTT	CSVEELRDYEKLFF
few	TRBV7-6	TRBD2	TRBJ2-7	TGTGCCAGCAGCCGGACTAGCGGGGCCTCCTACGAGCAGTACTTC	CASSRTSGASYEQYF
.	TRBV29-1	.	TRBJ1-1	TGCAGCGTTGGTGGGGGCGCGACTGAAGCTTTCTTT	CSVGGGATEAFF
.	TRBV6-6	TRBD2	TRBJ2-7	TGTGCCAGCAGTGCAACCGGGACTAGGGCCTACGAGCAGTACTTC	CASSATGTRAYEQYF
.	TRBV7-2	TRBD1	TRBJ2-3	TGTGCCAGCAGCCTAACAGGGGCAGATACGCAGTATTTT	CASSLTGADTQYF
.	TRBV19	TRBD2	TRBJ2-2	TGTGCCAGTAGTATACGACTAGCGGGGGATATTGGGACCGGGGAGCTGTTTTTT	CASSIRLAGDIGTGELFF
.	TRBV28	.	TRBJ1-5	TGTGCCAGCAGTTTATTTGCGGGGCCCCAGCATTTT	CASSLFAGPQHF
.	TRBV7-9	.	TRBJ1-5	TGTGCCAGCAGCTTAGTTAGACAAGTTCAACAGCCCCAGCATTTT	CASSLVRQVQQPQHF
few	TRBV7-9	TRBD1	TRBJ2-5	TGTGCCAGCAGCCCGCGAAGAGGGGGCGCGGAGACCCAGTACTTC	CASSPRRGGAETQYF
.	TRBV6-6	.	TRBJ2-7	TGTGCCAGCAGTTATGTAGGGGACGAGCAGTACTTC	CASSYVGDEQYF
.	TRBV9	TRBD2	TRBJ2-7	TGTGCCAGCGGCAGACTAGCGGGAGAATACGAGCAGTACTTC	CASGRLAGEYEQYF
.	TRBV7-3	.	TRBJ2-1	TGTGCCAGCAGCTTAGCAGGGAGGTACAATGAGCAGTTCTTC	CASSLAGRYNEQFF
.	TRBV6-5	.	TRBJ1-5	TGTGCCAGCAGACAGGGTGGGAATCAGCCCCAGCATTTT	CASRQGGNQPQHF
.	TRBV30	TRBD1	TRBJ2-7	TGTGCCTGGAACCCGGGACAGTCCATCTACGAGCAGTACTTC	CAWNPGQSIYEQYF
few	TRBV7-7	.	TRBJ1-1	TGTGCCAGCAGCTTAAGGAGGGACACTGAAGCTTTCTTT	CASSLRRDTEAFF
few	TRBV29-1	TRBD1	TRBJ2-7	TGCAGCGTGACGACAGGGGCATCCGAGCAGTACTTC	CSVTTGASEQYF
few	TRBV28	.	TRBJ2-7	TGTGCCAGCAGTTTATCCGTTCGGAGCTACGAGCAGTACTTC	CASSLSVRSYEQYF
few	TRBV19	TRBD1	TRBJ2-5	TGTGCCAGTAGTATGACAGGGATCCAAGAGACCCAGTACTTC	CASSMTGIQETQYF